This T cell receptor beta chain comes out of a study of blood T cell repertoires in COVID-19. As for the study in general: COVID-19 samples collected from the United States, Italy and Spain covered acute and convalescent phases. From T cells, B-cell-depleted T cells, or PBMCs came the material, which was cDNA or gDNA.

Worth noting for this clone: One junction end does not reproduce the germline sequence, and a read error may be involved.

In the original processing: Amplifying reference gene primers gave estimates of nucleated cell counts. The table came from immunoSEQ multiplex PCR; TCRdb's copy has only in-frame clones and leaves some out. That table supplies the V and J calls and clone size; D and trimming were determined from the DNA. The sample records some 74,000 clones, roughly 85% being singletons. Germline V gives CDR1 GTSNPN, CDR2 SVGIG (reference sequence). This CDR3 spans 14 amino acids. This TCR derives from a woman over 75 with acute or convalescent COVID-19. The sequenced material came from peripheral blood. The chain recombines TRBV30 with TRBJ2-2; TRBD2 aligns across 9 bases. The CDR3 region has the DNA TGTGCCGGGAGCGGCGGGGGGGCCTCCGGGGAGCTGTTTTTT. It codes for CAGSGGGASGELFF.